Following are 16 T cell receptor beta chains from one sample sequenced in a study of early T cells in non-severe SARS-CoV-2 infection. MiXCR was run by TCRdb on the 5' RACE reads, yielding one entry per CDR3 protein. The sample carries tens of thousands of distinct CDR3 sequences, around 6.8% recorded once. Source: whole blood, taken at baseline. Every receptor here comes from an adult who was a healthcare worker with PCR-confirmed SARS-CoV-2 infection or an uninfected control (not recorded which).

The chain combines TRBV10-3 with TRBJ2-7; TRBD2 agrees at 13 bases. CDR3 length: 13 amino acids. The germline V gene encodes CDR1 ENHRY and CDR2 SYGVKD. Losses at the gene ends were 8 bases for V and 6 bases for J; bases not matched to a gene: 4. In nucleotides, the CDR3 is TGTGCCATCCGTGGACTAGCGGGAGTCGAGCAGTACTTC. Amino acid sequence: CAIRGLAGVEQYF.

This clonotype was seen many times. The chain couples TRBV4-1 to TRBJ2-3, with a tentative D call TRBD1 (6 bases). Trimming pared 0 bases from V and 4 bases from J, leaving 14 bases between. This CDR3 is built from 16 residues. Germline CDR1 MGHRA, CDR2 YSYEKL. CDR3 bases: TGCGCCAGCAGCCAAGAGGAAGGGGGAGTGGCAGATACGCAGTATTTT. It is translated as CASSQEEGGVADTQYF.

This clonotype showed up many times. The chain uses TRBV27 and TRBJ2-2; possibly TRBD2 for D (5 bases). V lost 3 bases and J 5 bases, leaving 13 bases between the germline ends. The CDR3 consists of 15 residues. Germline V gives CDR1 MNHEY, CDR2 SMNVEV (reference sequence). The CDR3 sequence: CASSFHPLVTGELFF. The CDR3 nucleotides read TGTGCCAGCAGTTTCCACCCACTAGTAACCGGGGAGCTGTTTTTT.

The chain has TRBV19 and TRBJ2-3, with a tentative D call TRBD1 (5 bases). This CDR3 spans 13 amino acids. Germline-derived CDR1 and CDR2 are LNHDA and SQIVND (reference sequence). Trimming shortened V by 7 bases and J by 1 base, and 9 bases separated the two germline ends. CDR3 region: CASNLGGTDTQYF. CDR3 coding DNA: TGTGCCAGTAACCTAGGGGGCACAGATACGCAGTATTTT.

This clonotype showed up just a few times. The CDR3: CSVLAGNQETQYF. The CDR3 DNA sequence: TGCAGTGTTCTTGCGGGCAACCAAGAGACCCAGTACTTC. V and J are TRBV20-1 and TRBJ2-5; TRBD2 might be the D (5 bases). The V end lost 7 bases, the J end lost 0 bases, and 12 bases lay between the germline ends. From germline, CDR1 is DFQATT and CDR2 SNEGSKA (reference sequence). The CDR3 runs 13 residues.

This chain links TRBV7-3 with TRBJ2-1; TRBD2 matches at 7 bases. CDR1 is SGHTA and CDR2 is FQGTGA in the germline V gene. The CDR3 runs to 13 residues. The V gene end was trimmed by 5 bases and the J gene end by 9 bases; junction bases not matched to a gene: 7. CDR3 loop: CASSNTGGGEQFF. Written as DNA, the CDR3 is TGTGCCAGCAGCAACACGGGGGGTGGTGAGCAGTTCTTC.

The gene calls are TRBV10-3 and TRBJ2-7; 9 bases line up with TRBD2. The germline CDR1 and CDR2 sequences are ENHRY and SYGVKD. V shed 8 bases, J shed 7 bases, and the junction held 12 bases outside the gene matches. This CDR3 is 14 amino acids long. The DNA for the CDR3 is TGTGCCATCCTAGCGGCTAGCGGGGAAAAAGAGCAGTACTTC. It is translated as CAILAASGEKEQYF.

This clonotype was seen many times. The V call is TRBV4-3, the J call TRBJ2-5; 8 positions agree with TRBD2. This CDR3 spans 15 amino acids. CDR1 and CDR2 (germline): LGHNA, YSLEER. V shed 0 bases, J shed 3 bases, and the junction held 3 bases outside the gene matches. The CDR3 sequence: CASSQEWREEETQYF. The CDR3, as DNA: TGCGCCAGCAGCCAAGAGTGGCGGGAGGAAGAGACCCAGTACTTC.

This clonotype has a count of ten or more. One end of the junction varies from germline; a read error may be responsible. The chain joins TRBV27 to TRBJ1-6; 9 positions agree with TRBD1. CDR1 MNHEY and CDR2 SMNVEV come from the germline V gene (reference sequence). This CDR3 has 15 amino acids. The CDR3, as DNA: TGTGCCAGCAGTATATCGACAGGGGGGGGTTCACCCCTCCACTTT. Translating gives CASSISTGGGSPLHF.

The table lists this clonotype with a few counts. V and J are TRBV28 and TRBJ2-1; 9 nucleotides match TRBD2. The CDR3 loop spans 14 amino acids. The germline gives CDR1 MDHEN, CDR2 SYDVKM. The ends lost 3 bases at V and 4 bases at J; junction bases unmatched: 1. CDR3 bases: TGTGCCAGCAGTTTGCTAGCGGGATACAATGAGCAGTTCTTC. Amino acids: CASSLLAGYNEQFF.

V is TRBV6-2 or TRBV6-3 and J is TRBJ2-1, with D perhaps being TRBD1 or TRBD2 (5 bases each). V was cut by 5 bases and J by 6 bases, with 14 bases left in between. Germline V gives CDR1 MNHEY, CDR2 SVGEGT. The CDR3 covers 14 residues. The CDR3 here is CASSPRRDANEQFF. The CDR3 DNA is TGTGCCAGCAGTCCCCGCAGGGACGCCAATGAGCAGTTCTTC.

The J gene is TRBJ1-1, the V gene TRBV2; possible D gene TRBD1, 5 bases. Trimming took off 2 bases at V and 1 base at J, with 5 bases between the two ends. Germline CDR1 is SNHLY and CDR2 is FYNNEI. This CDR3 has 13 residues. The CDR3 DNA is TGTGCCAGCAGTGAACAGGGGAACACTGAAGCTTTCTTT. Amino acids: CASSEQGNTEAFF.

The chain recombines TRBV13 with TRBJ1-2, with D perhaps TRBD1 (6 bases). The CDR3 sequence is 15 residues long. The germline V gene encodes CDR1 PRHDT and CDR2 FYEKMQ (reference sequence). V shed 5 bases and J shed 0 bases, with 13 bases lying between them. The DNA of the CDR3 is TGTGCCAGCAGCGTTCACAGGGACCCTAACTATGGCTACACCTTC. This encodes CASSVHRDPNYGYTF.

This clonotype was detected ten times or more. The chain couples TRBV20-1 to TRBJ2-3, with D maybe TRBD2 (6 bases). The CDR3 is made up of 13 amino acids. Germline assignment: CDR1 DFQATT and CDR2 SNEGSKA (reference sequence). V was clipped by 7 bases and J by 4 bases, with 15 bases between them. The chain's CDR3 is CSEAGNAPDTQYF. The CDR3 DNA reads TGCAGTGAAGCGGGCAATGCCCCAGATACGCAGTATTTT.

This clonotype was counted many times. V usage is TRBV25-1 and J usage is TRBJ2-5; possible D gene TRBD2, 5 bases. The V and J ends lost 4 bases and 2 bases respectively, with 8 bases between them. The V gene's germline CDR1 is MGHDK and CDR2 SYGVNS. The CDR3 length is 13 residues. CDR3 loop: CASSVPGQETQYF. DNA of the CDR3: TGTGCCAGCAGTGTCCCGGGGCAAGAGACCCAGTACTTC.

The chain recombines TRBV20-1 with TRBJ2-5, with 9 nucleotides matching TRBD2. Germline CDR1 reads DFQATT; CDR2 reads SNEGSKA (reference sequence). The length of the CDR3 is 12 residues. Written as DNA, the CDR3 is TGCGGGGTAGCGGGAGATGGGGAGACCCAGTACTTC. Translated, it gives CGVAGDGETQYF.